The 13 T cell receptor beta chains below all came from one sample that was sequenced in a study of shared T cell receptors in the human thymus. The table came from immunoSEQ multiplex PCR; TCRdb's copy has only in-frame clones and leaves some out. Seen here are a few hundred thousand clones, about 95% observed once, and the top ten hold approximately 0.02%. The sample taken for sequencing was thymocytes. These receptors originate from a human donor.

The rearrangement joins TRBV7-2 to TRBJ1-2; 10 bases match TRBD1. With V trimmed by 5 bases and J by 4 bases, 10 bases remained unmatched. From germline, CDR1 is SGHTA and CDR2 FQGNSA. This CDR3 region has 16 residues. CDR3 amino acids: CASSPRTGGDFYGYTF. The CDR3 DNA follows: TGTGCCAGCAGCCCCCGGACAGGGGGGGATTTCTATGGCTACACCTTC.

Points on this clone: The same CDR3 can be traced to other DNA sequences in this sample. The chain recombines TRBV2 with TRBJ2-7; 10 bases are shared with TRBD1. CDR3 length equals 13 residues. Germline V CDR1 and CDR2: SNHLY, FYNNEI. J was trimmed by 4 bases and V by 7 bases; bases with no gene match: 4. The CDR3 region is CASNRDRGYEQYF. The CDR3 region has the DNA TGTGCCAGCAATAGGGACAGGGGATACGAGCAGTACTTC.

This clone was observed a few times. The chain combines TRBV6-6 with TRBJ2-3; no reliable D call. Trimming shortened V by 8 bases and J by 2 bases, and 8 bases separated the two germline ends. The CDR3 runs to 12 residues. Per germline, CDR1 MNHNY and CDR2 SVGAGI (reference sequence). The CDR3 nucleotides read TGTGCCAGCGGCCTCTCCACAGATACGCAGTATTTT. Translated, it gives CASGLSTDTQYF.

The chain carries TRBV28 and TRBJ1-4; 7 positions agree with TRBD1. The CDR3 runs 18 residues. Trimming took 6 bases from V and 5 from J; bases not matched to a gene: 18. Germline V lookup: CDR1 MDHEN, CDR2 SYDVKM. The CDR3 region is CASRSFHPRDSRNEKLFF. CDR3 in DNA: TGTGCCAGCAGATCATTCCACCCTCGGGACAGCCGAAATGAAAAACTGTTTTTT.

The chain is built from TRBV27 and TRBJ2-6, with 7 positions matching TRBD1. In germline, CDR1 is MNHEY, CDR2 SMNVEV (reference sequence). This CDR3 has 14 amino acids. J gave up 10 bases and V 5 bases, and 8 bases lay outside the gene matches. The CDR3 protein is CASSRRQGKNVLTF. Here the CDR3 DNA reads TGTGCCAGCAGTCGCCGACAGGGAAAAAACGTCCTGACTTTC.

The chain has TRBV6-6 and TRBJ1-5; possible D gene TRBD1, 6 bases. With 7 bases removed from V and 0 bases from J, the gap between germline ends came to 16 bases. Germline V gene data show CDR1 as MNHNY and CDR2 as SVGAGI (reference sequence). This CDR3 contains 16 residues. CDR3 sequence reads: CASTPGGSFSNQPQHF. The CDR3 nucleotides read TGTGCCAGCACCCCGGGGGGCAGCTTTAGCAATCAGCCCCAGCATTTT.

The rearrangement links TRBV20-1 to TRBJ1-1; D uncertain. CDR1 and CDR2 from the germline V gene are DFQATT and SNEGSKA (reference sequence). Trimming cost V 6 bases and J 6 bases, with 8 bases left between them. The length of the CDR3 is 10 residues. The CDR3 region has the DNA TGCAGTGCCCAGCGGGCTGAAGCTTTCTTT. It translates to CSAQRAEAFF.

The chain couples TRBV21-1 to TRBJ2-3; the DNA was not compared with TRBD2, the D call given in the table. TRBV21-1 is a documented pseudogene. This CDR3 is 15 amino acids long. The CDR3 loop is CASSSLAGGTDTQYF. CDR3 in DNA: TGTGCCAGCAGCAGCCTAGCGGGAGGCACAGATACGCAGTATTTT.

The chain uses TRBV5-4 and TRBJ2-5; TRBD2 matches 11 bases. Trimming removed 6 bases from V and 5 bases from J; junction bases left unmatched: 9. The CDR3 sequence is 15 residues long. From germline, CDR1 is SGHNT and CDR2 YYREEE (reference sequence). CDR3 loop: CASTRLAGTTETQYF. CDR3 DNA sequence: TGTGCCAGCACCCGACTAGCGGGGACGACGGAGACCCAGTACTTC.

V gene TRBV7-8 combines with J gene TRBJ2-2; TRBD1 might be the D (7 bases). Germline V gene data show CDR1 as SGHVS and CDR2 as FQNEAQ. Trimming pared 6 bases from V and 1 base from J, leaving 33 bases between. The CDR3 consists of 22 residues. CDR3 DNA: TGTGCCAGCAGTCCACTCGATACCGGGGCCGCAGGGGGGAACCAGAACACCGGGGAGCTGTTTTTT. Translating gives CASSPLDTGAAGGNQNTGELFF.

The rearrangement joins TRBV6-1 to TRBJ2-7; TRBD2 agrees at 9 bases. This CDR3 has 14 amino acids. The V gene's germline CDR1 is MNHNS and CDR2 SASEGT. After removal of 6 bases from V and 2 bases from J, the junction contained 5 bases not matched to a gene. The CDR3 loop reads CASSRTSEPYEQYF. In DNA form, the CDR3 reads TGTGCCAGCAGCCGGACTAGCGAACCCTACGAGCAGTACTTC.

As regards this clone: In the same sample, other DNA sequences code for this CDR3. The chain joins TRBV27 to TRBJ2-7, with D uncertain. Germline values: CDR1 MNHEY, CDR2 SMNVEV (reference sequence). The CDR3 length is 13 residues. The ends were cut back, 2 bases at V and 2 bases at J, with 7 bases in the middle. Here the CDR3 reads CASSLRPAYEQYF. CDR3 sequence (DNA): TGTGCCAGCAGTTTACGCCCAGCCTACGAGCAGTACTTC.

This chain connects TRBV2 to TRBJ1-1, with D maybe TRBD1 (6 bases). Germline V gene data show CDR1 as SNHLY and CDR2 as FYNNEI. V lost 9 bases, J lost 10 bases, and 21 bases lay in between. CDR3 length equals 13 residues. Written as DNA, the CDR3 is TGTGCCAGTCTGGGGGCCGCCGGCGGAGGAGCTTTCTTT. Residues: CASLGAAGGGAFF.